A single sample is the source of the 12 T cell receptor beta chains below, sequenced in a study of blood T cell repertoires in COVID-19. Using immunoSEQ multiplex PCR, the repertoire was profiled, and TCRdb retains in-frame clones only, with some absent. Of around 27,000 clones in the sample, around 83% were seen once. The sample was peripheral blood. These receptor sequences come from a man aged 70-80 years with active COVID-19.

This chain uses TRBV5-5 with TRBJ1-6, with 8 bases fitting TRBD1. Looked up from germline, CDR1 is SGHKS and CDR2 is YYEKEE (reference sequence). The length of the CDR3 is 16 residues. V lost 0 bases and J lost 7; bases outside the gene matches: 6. The DNA of the CDR3 is TGTGCCAGCAGCTTGGCCACCCAGGGGGCAAATTCACCCCTCCACTTT. This codes for CASSLATQGANSPLHF.

The chain carries TRBV5-1 and TRBJ2-1, with D hard to call. Germline assignment: CDR1 SGHRS and CDR2 YFSETQ. The CDR3 contains 13 residues. Trimming removed 5 bases from V and 6 bases from J, with 12 bases in between. CDR3 region: CASRMETLNEQFF. The CDR3 coding sequence is TGCGCCAGCAGAATGGAGACGCTCAATGAGCAGTTCTTC.

V gene TRBV28 combines with J gene TRBJ1-6; 10 bases are shared with TRBD1. This CDR3 contains 18 residues. Germline V CDR1 and CDR2: MDHEN, SYDVKM. Trimming cost V 5 bases and J 5 bases; bases outside gene matches: 12. CDR3 protein: CASSAFMGQGLNNSPLHF. The CDR3 bases are TGTGCCAGCAGTGCCTTTATGGGACAGGGGCTAAATAATTCACCCCTCCACTTT.

V usage is TRBV10-3 and J usage is TRBJ1-2, with TRBD1 matching over 10 bases. V trimming: 0 bases; J trimming: 4 bases; junction bases outside the gene matches: 5. CDR1 and CDR2 from the germline V gene are ENHRY and SYGVKD. The CDR3 runs to 16 residues. CDR3 region: CAISESGTGVSYGYTF. The CDR3 DNA follows: TGTGCCATCAGTGAGTCCGGGACAGGGGTGAGCTATGGCTACACCTTC.

The rearrangement joins TRBV6-2 or TRBV6-3 to TRBJ1-5; D perhaps matches TRBD1 (6 bases). V was trimmed by 5 bases and J by 6 bases, leaving 11 bases between them. The CDR3 has 13 amino acids. Germline CDR1 and CDR2: MNHEY and SVGEGT. The CDR3 protein is CASSDLGGQPQHF. In nucleotides, the CDR3 is TGTGCCAGCAGTGACCTAGGGGGTCAGCCCCAGCATTTT.

The V gene is TRBV18, the J gene TRBJ1-6; TRBD1 might be the D (5 bases). The CDR3 covers 15 residues. Germline V gene sequence: CDR1 KGHSH, CDR2 LQKENI. V was clipped by 5 bases and J by 8 bases, with 16 bases between them. This chain's CDR3 is CASSSGAGGDSPLHF. The CDR3 region has the DNA TGTGCCAGCTCATCCGGCGCGGGGGGGGATTCACCCCTCCACTTT.

The chain employs TRBV21-1 and TRBJ1-5; the table's D call of TRBD1 was not tested on the DNA. TRBV21-1 constitutes a pseudogene. This CDR3 is built from 18 residues. The DNA of the CDR3 is TGTGCCAGCCTTCACCGACTTCCGGGACAGGGGGCCGATCAGCCCCAGCATTTT. It encodes CASLHRLPGQGADQPQHF.

This CDR3 reads CASSLAGNRATGELFF. DNA for the CDR3: TGTGCCAGCAGCTTGGCGGGGAATCGGGCGACCGGGGAGCTGTTTTTT. The V call is TRBV7-9, the J call TRBJ2-2; tentatively, D is TRBD2 (6 bases). Germline V gene lookup returns CDR1 SEHNR and CDR2 FQNEAQ (reference sequence). Trimming pared 3 bases from V and 5 bases from J, leaving 16 bases between. The CDR3 is 16 residues long.

This clone was counted between two and nine times. This sequence joins TRBV6-2 or TRBV6-3 and TRBJ2-2; D gene ambiguous. Germline V lookup: CDR1 MNHEY, CDR2 SVGEGT. V was shortened by 6 bases and J by 6 bases, with 11 bases between the two germline ends. The CDR3 extends over 13 amino acids. The CDR3 coding sequence is TGTGCCAGCAGCCGCGGATCGGCCGGGGAGCTGTTTTTT. Its protein is CASSRGSAGELFF.

The chain employs TRBV19 and TRBJ2-7; 10 positions agree with TRBD1. Germline V gene data show CDR1 as LNHDA and CDR2 as SQIVND (reference sequence). The CDR3 runs to 14 residues. The V gene end was trimmed by 6 bases and the J gene end by 4 bases; junction bases not matched to a gene: 6. The CDR3 region is CASRSGQGRYEQYF. CDR3 nucleotides: TGTGCCAGTAGGTCGGGACAGGGGAGATACGAGCAGTACTTC.

The gene calls are TRBV7-3 and TRBJ2-1, with 7 positions matching TRBD2. The germline CDR1 and CDR2 sequences are SGHTA and FQGTGA. This CDR3 is built from 16 residues. The V and J ends lost 0 bases and 0 bases, in that order; junction bases with no gene match: 2. CDR3 DNA sequence: TGTGCCAGCAGCTTAACGGGAGGGTTCTCCTACAATGAGCAGTTCTTC. Its protein product is CASSLTGGFSYNEQFF.

This clone was counted only a few times. V is TRBV19 and J is TRBJ2-1; 10 bases are shared with TRBD2. In germline, CDR1 is LNHDA, CDR2 SQIVND (reference sequence). The CDR3 totals 15 residues. The J segment lost 8 bases and the V segment lost 3 bases, leaving 7 bases of the junction unmatched. The CDR3 nucleotides are TGTGCCAGTAGTATTTTGAGACTAGCGGGTGATGAGCAGTTCTTC. This sequence encodes CASSILRLAGDEQFF.